These T cell receptor beta chains were read from a single sample in a study of shared clonotypes between healthy human individuals. Some clones are missing from TCRdb's copy, which holds only in-frame ones; the method was immunoSEQ multiplex PCR. The data show 2.5 million or so clones, approximately 92% seen once. The material sequenced was naive CD4+ T cells sorted from blood. The receptors come from a young man in good health. CDR3s include the opening cysteine and the closing phenylalanine or tryptophan. D genes are given only for firm matches. Where a row states a size, it is once, few, many or the class of an expanded clone; other rows omit it.

d_call j_call clone_size v_call cdr3_nt cdr3_aa
. TRBJ1-2 . TRBV5-4 TGTGCCAGCAGCGGCAACAGGGACGACTATGGCTACACCTTC CASSGNRDDYGYTF
TRBD2 TRBJ2-1 . TRBV2 TGTGCCAGCAGTGATCTAGCGGGAGGGTATAATGAGCAGTTCTTC CASSDLAGGYNEQFF
. TRBJ2-7 . TRBV18 TGTGCCAGCTCCGGTCTGGACAGCAGCGAGCAGTACTTC CASSGLDSSEQYF
. TRBJ2-3 . TRBV18 TGTGCCAGCTCACAACGAACAGTTAGCACAGATACGCAGTATTTT CASSQRTVSTDTQYF
TRBD1 TRBJ1-1 few TRBV25-1 TGTGCCAGCAGCAGGGGGCTGTACACTGAAGCTTTCTTT CASSRGLYTEAFF
TRBD2 TRBJ2-7 . TRBV10-3 TGTGCCATCAGCGCAACCCTAGCGGGAGGGCCTAACGAGCAGTACTTC CAISATLAGGPNEQYF
TRBD1 TRBJ1-6 . TRBV5-1 TGCGCCAGCAGCCCGGGACAGGGTTATTCACCCCTCCACTTT CASSPGQGYSPLHF
TRBD2 TRBJ2-7 . TRBV19 TGTGCCAGTAGTATAGACAGACGTAGTAGCGGGAGTCACGAGCAGTACTTC CASSIDRRSSGSHEQYF
TRBD1 TRBJ1-6 . TRBV5-4 TGTGCCAGCAGCCCGGAGGGACAGATAAATTCACCCCTCCACTTT CASSPEGQINSPLHF
. TRBJ2-3 once TRBV4-3 TGCGCCAGCAGCCAAGATAGGGGGACTTTACGGGGTACGCAGTATTTT CASSQDRGTLRGTQYF
. TRBJ1-2 . TRBV25-1 TGTGCCAGCAGAGACGTAGGGGCAACCTATGGCTACACCTTC CASRDVGATYGYTF
. TRBJ2-2 . TRBV28 TGTGCCAGCAGTATATCCTATGGGGCGGGGGAGCTGTTTTTT CASSISYGAGELFF
. TRBJ1-1 few TRBV2 TGTGCCAGCAGCCTAGGGGCCCTGAACACTGAAGCTTTCTTT CASSLGALNTEAFF
. TRBJ2-2 . TRBV30 TGTGCCTGCCTACGGTACACCGGGGAGCTGTTTTTT CACLRYTGELFF
. TRBJ1-2 . TRBV18 TGTGCCAGCTCGCCGACAGAAGACTATGGCTACACCTTC CASSPTEDYGYTF
TRBD1 TRBJ1-1 . TRBV18 TGTGCCAGCTCACCACCATACAGGGGCATGAACACTGAAGCTTTCTTT CASSPPYRGMNTEAFF
. TRBJ2-7 . TRBV4-3 TGCGCCAGCAGCCAAGTAGGGGACCTTTCCCTGGAGCAGTACTTC CASSQVGDLSLEQYF
. TRBJ2-7 . TRBV19 TGTGCCAGTAGTCTTACCTACGAGCAGTACTTC CASSLTYEQYF
. TRBJ2-7 . TRBV6-1 TGTGCCAGCCTCGGGCCCGGGCCCTACGAGCAGTACTTC CASLGPGPYEQYF
TRBD2 TRBJ2-3 . TRBV5-1 TGCGCCAGCAGCTTGGGACTAGCGGGGGCAGATACGCAGTATTTT CASSLGLAGADTQYF
. TRBJ2-5 . TRBV6-5 TGTGCCAGCAGCCCCCGTCCGTATGGAGGAGAGACCCAGTACTTC CASSPRPYGGETQYF
TRBD2 TRBJ2-1 . TRBV10-3 TGTGCCATCAGCGAGGGACTAGCGGGAGACAATGAGCAGTTCTTC CAISEGLAGDNEQFF
. TRBJ2-7 . TRBV5-5 TGTGCCAGCAGCGGGCTGATAGAGCAGTACTTC CASSGLIEQYF
. TRBJ2-1 . TRBV5-1 TGCGCCAGCAGCTTGGGATCGGGCAGCTCCTACAATGAGCAGTTCTTC CASSLGSGSSYNEQFF
TRBD2 TRBJ2-3 . TRBV19 TGTGCCAGTGGGAGGGATACAGATACGCAGTATTTT CASGRDTDTQYF
TRBD2 TRBJ2-1 once TRBV11-2 TGTGCCAGCAGCTTAGGGTCGTGGGGGGGATACAATGAGCAGTTCTTC CASSLGSWGGYNEQFF
TRBD1 TRBJ2-7 . TRBV29-1 TGCAGCGCTGTCCACAGGGGGTATCCCTACGAGCAGTACTTC CSAVHRGYPYEQYF
. TRBJ2-7 . TRBV7-6 TGTGCCAGCAGCTTAGTTCGGGGAGGCTACGAGCAGTACTTC CASSLVRGGYEQYF
TRBD2 TRBJ2-5 . TRBV9 TGTGCCAGCAGCGTAGACGGGGGGAACGCGGAGACCCAGTACTTC CASSVDGGNAETQYF
TRBD1 TRBJ2-5 . TRBV7-9 TGTGCCAGCAGCTTAACAGGGACAGCCCAAGAGACCCAGTACTTC CASSLTGTAQETQYF
. TRBJ2-1 . TRBV6-1 TGTGCCAGCAGTGAACGGGGGATTTTCTCCTACAATGAGCAGTTCTTC CASSERGIFSYNEQFF
. TRBJ1-2 . TRBV7-2 TGTGCCAGCAGCTTAGAAGGGGGGTACGCGACCACAAGGGTAGGCGGCTACACCTTC CASSLEGGYATTRVGGYTF
. TRBJ1-2 . TRBV27 TGTGCCAGCAGTTTATCGACTGGCTATGGCTACACCTTC CASSLSTGYGYTF
. TRBJ1-1 few TRBV9 TGTGCCAGCAGCGTAGACGGCAGGGCGGTCACTGAAGCTTTCTTT CASSVDGRAVTEAFF
. TRBJ1-1 few TRBV29-1 TGCAGCGTGGATGACAGAAACACTGAAGCTTTCTTT CSVDDRNTEAFF
TRBD1 TRBJ1-2 . TRBV7-2 TGTGCCAGCAGCATAACAGGGGGCCGGGGCTACACCTTC CASSITGGRGYTF
TRBD2 TRBJ2-3 . TRBV5-1 TGCGCCAGCAGCTCGTCACCGGGACTACTGACAGATACGCAGTATTTT CASSSSPGLLTDTQYF
. TRBJ1-1 . TRBV30 TGTGCCTGGAGTGAAGGGGCCCTGAACACTGAAGCTTTCTTT CAWSEGALNTEAFF
. TRBJ1-1 . TRBV15 TGTGCCACCAGCAGATACCTACAGGGCACGAACACTGAAGCTTTCTTT CATSRYLQGTNTEAFF
. TRBJ1-1 . TRBV7-9 TGTGCCAGCAGCTTAGCCTCGGGGTTGGACACTGAAGCTTTCTTT CASSLASGLDTEAFF
. TRBJ1-3 few TRBV18 TGTGCCAGCTCACCACCGGACAGCGTCTCTGGAAACACCATATATTTT CASSPPDSVSGNTIYF
TRBD1 TRBJ2-2 . TRBV10-2 TGCGCCAGTGGACAGGGCACCGGGGAGCTGTTTTTT CASGQGTGELFF
. TRBJ1-1 . TRBV5-1 TGCGCCAGCAGCTTGGGGGCCAACACTGAAGCTTTCTTT CASSLGANTEAFF
. TRBJ2-7 . TRBV7-2 TGTGCCAGCAGCCAAAGCGGAGCTTTCGAGCAGTACTTC CASSQSGAFEQYF
TRBD1 TRBJ2-7 . TRBV5-1 TGCGCCAGCAGCCCGCAGACACCGGGACAGGCAACCTACGAGCAGTACTTC CASSPQTPGQATYEQYF
TRBD1 TRBJ2-5 . TRBV5-1 TGCGCCAGCAGCTTGCTGTCGCAAGGGGGCCGGGAGACCCAGTACTTC CASSLLSQGGRETQYF
. TRBJ2-5 . TRBV6-1 TGTGCCAGCCGGAGGGGGGGGGCAGAAGAGACCCAGTACTTC CASRRGGAEETQYF
. TRBJ2-1 . TRBV5-1 TGCGCCAGCAGCTTGGCGTCGGACGTCCGGGGCAATGAGCAGTTCTTC CASSLASDVRGNEQFF
. TRBJ1-2 . TRBV5-4 TGTGCCAGCACCTGGGAGCGGATCGGCTACACCTTC CASTWERIGYTF
TRBD1 TRBJ2-7 . TRBV6-1 TGTGCCAGCAGTTGGGGACAGGGCCTTGCCGAGCAGTACTTC CASSWGQGLAEQYF
TRBD2 TRBJ2-2 . TRBV28 TGTGCCAGCTGCGAGCGGGGGGGGAACACCGGGGAGCTGTTTTTT CASCERGGNTGELFF
. TRBJ2-3 . TRBV4-1 TGCGCCAGCAGCCGTAACCCAGGGAACGAGGGGACAGATACGCAGTATTTT CASSRNPGNEGTDTQYF
TRBD2 TRBJ2-1 . TRBV9 TGTGCCAGCACAAAACTAATAGCTAGCGGAATAGCGGAGCAGTTCTTC CASTKLIASGIAEQFF
. TRBJ1-3 . TRBV19 TGTGCCAGTAGTATCGGTGGGACGGGAGGAAACACCATATATTTT CASSIGGTGGNTIYF
. TRBJ1-6 . TRBV18 TGTGCCAGCTCACCAGATTCGAATTCACCCCTCCACTTT CASSPDSNSPLHF
. TRBJ1-2 . TRBV27 TGTGCCAGCAGTTTATCGATCAAGGCTTTTTATGGCTACACCTTC CASSLSIKAFYGYTF
. TRBJ2-3 . TRBV7-2 TGTGCCAGCAGCAAAAACCGGGGGGATACGCAGTATTTT CASSKNRGDTQYF